The next 14 T cell receptor beta chains were all read from a single sample in a study of T cells in Graves' hyperthyroidism and ophthalmopathy. TCR beta CDR3 sequences were amplified from RNA transcripts. RT-PCR in the first round (using the HTBI primer set) targeted the TCR CDR3. TCRdb passed the multiplex PCR reads through MiXCR, listing each CDR3 protein once. The table records under 550,000 distinct CDR3 sequences, 20% of them present only once. The sequencing input was blood. Source of these receptors: a middle-aged man with Graves' ophthalmopathy.

This clonotype came up a few times. The rearrangement joins TRBV9 to TRBJ1-2; D not certain. This CDR3 is built from 15 residues. The V and J ends lost 3 bases and 0 bases respectively, with 12 bases between them. Germline CDR1 is SGDLS and CDR2 is YYNGEE. Written as DNA, the CDR3 is TGTGCCAGCAGCGACGGACCCGGGACTAACTATGGCTACACCTTC. Amino acid sequence: CASSDGPGTNYGYTF.

This clonotype showed up many times. The chain recombines TRBV28 with TRBJ2-7; 8 bases map to TRBD2. Unmatched junction bases numbered 13, after V lost 8 bases and J lost 4 bases. Germline V gives CDR1 MDHEN, CDR2 SYDVKM. The CDR3 loop spans 15 amino acids. The DNA for the CDR3 is TGTGCCAGCCGCCCTGACGGTAGCGGGATATACGAGCAGTACTTC. Amino acid sequence: CASRPDGSGIYEQYF. The variable domain in full, with the rest retrieved from reference TRBV28 and TRBJ2-7, is DVKVTQSSRYLVKRTGEKVFLECVQDMDHENMFWYRQDPGLGLRLIYFSYDVKMKEKGDIPEGYSVSREKKERFSLILESASTNQTSMYLCASRPDGSGIYEQYFGPGTRLTVT.

The CDR3 spells CSVRRRGNVNEQFF. In DNA form, the CDR3 reads TGCAGCGTGAGACGTAGGGGGAATGTCAATGAGCAGTTCTTC. This chain joins TRBV29-1 and TRBJ2-1; D is possibly TRBD1 (6 bases). The germline V and J ends were trimmed by 6 bases and 6 bases, with 18 bases remaining between them. From germline, CDR1 is SQVTM and CDR2 ANQGSEA. The CDR3 loop spans 14 amino acids.

This rearrangement joins TRBV9 to TRBJ2-1, with 7 bases matching TRBD2. The J segment lost 4 bases and the V segment lost 0 bases, leaving 4 bases of the junction unmatched. There are 15 residues in the CDR3. Germline V gene sequence: CDR1 SGDLS, CDR2 YYNGEE. The CDR3 nucleotides are TGTGCCAGCAGCGTAGCTGGGAGGGAATACAATGAGCAGTTCTTC. The encoded protein is CASSVAGREYNEQFF.

This clonotype showed up many times. The chain combines TRBV15 with TRBJ2-3, with D maybe TRBD2 (5 bases). With 1 base removed from V and 6 bases from J, the gap between germline ends came to 14 bases. The CDR3 totals 15 residues. Per the germline V gene, CDR1 is LNHNV and CDR2 is YYDKDF (reference sequence). CDR3 coding DNA: TGTGCCACCAGCAGAGGAGGGAGAGGTAGCGATACGCAGTATTTT. Its translation: CATSRGGRGSDTQYF.

The sample holds a few counts of this clonotype. The chain combines TRBV2 with TRBJ2-2; no clear D. From germline, CDR1 is SNHLY and CDR2 FYNNEI. V was clipped by 4 bases and J by 7 bases, with 4 bases between them. CDR3 length: 11 residues. CDR3: CASSARGELFF. The DNA of the CDR3 is TGTGCCAGCAGTGCTCGCGGGGAGCTGTTTTTT.

The rearrangement joins TRBV4-3 to TRBJ2-3; D might be TRBD2 (6 bases). This CDR3 has 13 amino acids. V lost 4 bases to trimming and J lost 4 bases, with 9 bases between them. Germline loops: CDR1 LGHNA, CDR2 YSLEER. This CDR3 reads CASSRDLPDTQYF. CDR3 sequence (DNA): TGCGCCAGCAGCCGGGACTTGCCAGATACGCAGTATTTT.

This clonotype was picked up many times. V gene TRBV13 combines with J gene TRBJ2-3, with TRBD2 identical over 11 bases. Trimming at V came to 8 bases and at J to 3 bases, leaving 7 bases not matched to a gene. Germline values: CDR1 PRHDT, CDR2 FYEKMQ (reference sequence). CDR3 length: 15 residues. The CDR3 sequence is CASVATSGRTDTQYF. CDR3 nucleotide sequence: TGTGCCAGCGTCGCAACTAGCGGGAGAACAGATACGCAGTATTTT.

This clonotype was seen a few times. The V gene is TRBV6-6, the J gene TRBJ2-7, with 9 positions matching TRBD2. V lost 2 bases and J lost 4; bases outside the gene matches: 6. There are 15 residues in the CDR3. The V gene's germline CDR1 is MNHNY and CDR2 SVGAGI (reference sequence). The CDR3 nucleotides are TGTGCCAGCAGTTACAGTAGCGGGAGTACTTACGAGCAGTACTTC. Translation gives CASSYSSGSTYEQYF.

This clonotype appeared many times. The chain employs TRBV20-1 and TRBJ2-7; 10 nucleotides align to TRBD1. The germline V gene has CDR1 DFQATT and CDR2 SNEGSKA (reference sequence). This CDR3 region has 16 residues. V shed 1 base, J shed 3 bases, and the junction held 9 bases outside the gene matches. CDR3 bases: TGCAGTGCTAGAGCTTCAGGCGGACAGGGGGTCTACGAGCAGTACTTC. Translation: CSARASGGQGVYEQYF.

This clonotype was seen only a few times. A much bigger clone sits one base away, suggesting this may be a read error. The rearrangement joins TRBV20-1 to TRBJ2-5; TRBD2 agrees at 15 bases. V was pared by 5 bases and J by 7 bases, with 5 bases of the junction left unmatched. The CDR3 totals 14 residues. Germline lookup yields CDR1 DFQATT and CDR2 SNEGSKA (reference sequence). The CDR3 loop is CSAPGLAGGGTQYF. The CDR3 bases are TGCAGTGCTCCGGGACTAGCGGGGGGCGGGACCCAGTACTTC.

The sample holds a few counts of this clonotype. V gene TRBV5-6 combines with J gene TRBJ2-7; TRBD1 matches at 10 bases. This CDR3 is built from 18 residues. From germline, CDR1 is SGHDT and CDR2 YYEEEE. The J segment lost 0 bases and the V segment lost 3 bases, leaving 12 bases of the junction unmatched. CDR3 in amino acids: CASSSRYGRQGASYEQYF. DNA for the CDR3: TGTGCCAGCAGCTCTAGATACGGGAGACAGGGGGCCTCCTACGAGCAGTACTTC.

This chain connects TRBV2 to TRBJ2-3; D is possibly TRBD1 (6 bases). The germline V and J ends were trimmed by 8 bases and 0 bases, with 15 bases remaining between them. This CDR3 has 15 residues. Looked up from germline, CDR1 is SNHLY and CDR2 is FYNNEI. CDR3 sequence reads: CASRWTVTSTDTQYF. The DNA for the CDR3 is TGTGCCAGCCGATGGACAGTAACTAGCACAGATACGCAGTATTTT.

This clonotype was seen a few times. The V gene is TRBV12-3 or TRBV12-4, the J gene TRBJ1-5; D gene uncertain. The CDR3 has 15 residues. V shed 5 bases and J shed 2 bases, with 13 bases lying between them. Written as DNA, the CDR3 is TGTGCCAGCAGTAGCAGCGAAAGGGGCAATCAGCCCCAGCATTTT. Residues: CASSSSERGNQPQHF.